The present T cell receptor beta chain was sequenced within a study of shared clonotypes between healthy human individuals. Study-level background: Three men and two women, aged 18 to 49, were donors.

Study-level findings and limits: Relative to their counterparts shared across all four donors, non-shared clonotypes exhibited diminished generation probabilities.

The repertoire was sequenced with immunoSEQ multiplex PCR; TCRdb's copy has only in-frame clones and lacks some. The table includes 2 million to 2.5 million clones, almost 96% detected once. As regards this clone: No antigen is known for it.

The germline V gene has CDR1 SGHAT and CDR2 FQNNGV. The CDR3 sequence is 14 residues long. V dropped 3 bases and J dropped 6; count of bases not matched to a gene: 6. The receptor was derived from a man between 18 and 35 years old in good health. The chain has TRBV11-2 and TRBJ2-3, with 7 bases matching TRBD1. Sequenced material: naive CD4+ T cells sorted from blood. Sample subset: CD45RA+ positively selected. CDR3: CASSLRGPSDTQYF. The CDR3 DNA follows: TGTGCCAGCAGCTTGAGGGGGCCGTCGGATACGCAGTATTTT.